The 16 T cell receptor beta chains below come from one sample, sequenced in a study of blood T cell repertoires in COVID-19. The assay was immunoSEQ multiplex PCR, and TCRdb's table has in-frame clones only and misses some. The data show around 150,000 clones, about 75% seen once. Source material: PBMCs or T cells enriched from blood (not recorded which). The receptors come from a woman aged 50 to 60 who had recovered from COVID-19.

This rearrangement joins TRBV5-1 to TRBJ2-7; TRBD1 matches 11 bases. The CDR3 spans 15 residues. Germline CDR1 SGHRS, CDR2 YFSETQ. V shed 4 bases and J 1 base; nucleotides not matched to a gene: 4. The CDR3 reads CASSMGQGGSYEQYF. The CDR3 bases are TGCGCCAGCAGCATGGGACAGGGGGGATCCTACGAGCAGTACTTC.

The V call is TRBV29-1, the J call TRBJ1-5; D is ambiguous. Germline V lookup: CDR1 SQVTM, CDR2 ANQGSEA. The CDR3 totals 13 residues. V was clipped by 5 bases and J by 6 bases, with 14 bases between them. The DNA for the CDR3 is TGCAGCGTTTCTCGGTCGGCGGGTCAGCCCCAGCATTTT. As protein: CSVSRSAGQPQHF.

The V gene is TRBV3-1 (or the pseudogene TRBV3-2), the J gene TRBJ1-1; a weak D match, TRBD1 (6 bases). This CDR3 spans 17 amino acids. Trimming cost V 4 bases and J 4 bases, with 22 bases left between them. CDR1 and CDR2 from the germline V gene are LGHDT and YNNKEL (reference sequence). The CDR3, as DNA: TGTGCCAGCAGCCTCCTAAGCGGGGGGCGCGGGGTCACTGAAGCTTTCTTT. It yields the protein CASSLLSGGRGVTEAFF.

The J gene is TRBJ2-1, the V gene TRBV28; 7 nucleotides line up with TRBD2. Germline values: CDR1 MDHEN, CDR2 SYDVKM. The CDR3 is made up of 15 amino acids. Unmatched junction bases numbered 7, after V lost 2 bases and J lost 6 bases. This chain's CDR3 is CASSLPGGGGNEQFF. The DNA for the CDR3 is TGTGCCAGCAGTTTACCAGGCGGCGGGGGCAATGAGCAGTTCTTC. The full variable domain, its missing parts supplied by reference TRBV28 and TRBJ2-1, is DVKVTQSSRYLVKRTGEKVFLECVQDMDHENMFWYRQDPGLGLRLIYFSYDVKMKEKGDIPEGYSVSREKKERFSLILESASTNQTSMYLCASSLPGGGGNEQFFGPGTRLTVL.

Written as DNA, the CDR3 is TGCGCCAGCAGCTATGAGCGGGGGTTCAACACCGGGGAGCTGTTTTTT. Its translation is CASSYERGFNTGELFF. V usage is TRBV5-1 and J usage is TRBJ2-2; 8 nucleotides line up with TRBD2. V gave up 3 bases and J gave up 2 bases; unmatched junction bases: 6. Germline values: CDR1 SGHRS, CDR2 YFSETQ. The CDR3 runs 16 residues.

The chain couples TRBV2 to TRBJ1-1; D ambiguous. The CDR3 is made up of 13 amino acids. V was cut by 2 bases and J by 4 bases, with 8 bases left in between. Germline V gene sequence: CDR1 SNHLY, CDR2 FYNNEI. CDR3 amino acids: CASSENGPTEAFF. The CDR3 DNA follows: TGTGCCAGCAGTGAAAATGGGCCCACTGAAGCTTTCTTT.

This clone was detected only a few times. This rearrangement joins TRBV7-9 to TRBJ1-2; 7 bases line up with TRBD1. This CDR3 is 15 amino acids long. With 5 bases clipped from V and 3 bases from J, the junction kept 9 bases outside the gene matches. Per germline, CDR1 SEHNR and CDR2 FQNEAQ (reference sequence). The CDR3 nucleotides read TGTGCCAGCAGCCGGGCGGGCCAGGGGGACTATGGCTACACCTTC. Its protein product is CASSRAGQGDYGYTF.

This clone was seen just once. The chain links TRBV14 to TRBJ2-1; D is undetermined. CDR3 length equals 13 residues. CDR1 and CDR2 from the germline V gene are SGHDN and FVKESK. With 1 base removed from V and 10 bases from J, the gap between germline ends came to 11 bases. The DNA of the CDR3 is TGTGCCAGCAGCCAAGGACTTCTATCCGAGCAGTTCTTC. Residues: CASSQGLLSEQFF.

In its sample, this clone was seen many times. The chain has TRBV7-2 and TRBJ2-2; 8 positions match TRBD1. Looked up from germline, CDR1 is SGHTA and CDR2 is FQGNSA. There are 17 residues in the CDR3. V shed 4 bases, J shed 3 bases, and the junction held 10 bases outside the gene matches. The CDR3 protein is CASSSPGRGRHTGELFF. Written as DNA, the CDR3 is TGTGCCAGCAGCTCTCCCGGCAGGGGGCGACACACCGGGGAGCTGTTTTTT. Looking up the rest from reference TRBV7-2 and TRBJ2-2 gives the full variable domain: GAGVSQSPSNKVTEKGKDVELRCDPISGHTALYWYRQSLGQGLEFLIYFQGNSAPDKSGLPSDRFSAERTGGSVSTLTIQRTQQEDSAVYLCASSSPGRGRHTGELFFGEGSRLTVL.

As for this clone: At one boundary the junction diverges from the germline segment, which might be a read error. This sequence joins TRBV7-3 and TRBJ2-1; D is possibly TRBD2 (6 bases). From germline, CDR1 is SGHTA and CDR2 FQGTGA. The length of the CDR3 is 18 residues. This chain's CDR3 is CASSVTGGSGLQFNEQFF. CDR3 DNA: TGTGCCAGCAGCGTAACGGGTGGTAGCGGACTCCAGTTCAATGAGCAGTTCTTC.

This rearrangement joins TRBV11-2 to TRBJ1-1, with 9 nucleotides matching TRBD1. CDR1 SGHAT and CDR2 FQNNGV come from the germline V gene. The trim removed 5 bases at V and 1 base at J, leaving 11 bases unmatched. CDR3 length: 17 residues. Written as DNA, the CDR3 is TGTGCCAGCAGCCGGACAGGGGTGAGGTCGGGGAACACTGAAGCTTTCTTT. This gives the protein CASSRTGVRSGNTEAFF.

J is TRBJ1-4 and V is TRBV10-3, with a tentative D call TRBD1 (6 bases). There are 16 residues in the CDR3. Looked up from germline, CDR1 is ENHRY and CDR2 is SYGVKD. Trimming left V 3 bases short and J 3 bases short, with 14 bases between. The CDR3 loop reads CAISESGQRANEKLFF. CDR3 nucleotides: TGTGCCATCAGTGAATCCGGACAGAGAGCTAATGAAAAACTGTTTTTT.

The V and J genes are TRBV5-1 and TRBJ2-3; TRBD2 aligns across 7 bases. CDR1 is SGHRS, CDR2 YFSETQ, per germline. The J segment lost 4 bases and the V segment lost 0 bases, leaving 11 bases of the junction unmatched. CDR3 length: 17 amino acids. Here the CDR3 reads CASSLALADPGADTQYF. CDR3 in DNA: TGCGCCAGCAGCTTGGCTCTAGCGGACCCCGGGGCAGATACGCAGTATTTT.

The chain carries TRBV7-2 and TRBJ1-1; D call uncertain. This CDR3 contains 14 residues. Trimming removed 4 bases at V and 0 bases at J, with 9 bases between. The germline CDR1 and CDR2 sequences are SGHTA and FQGNSA. The CDR3 here is CASSSDGLNTEAFF. CDR3 nucleotide sequence: TGTGCCAGCAGCTCTGACGGGTTGAACACTGAAGCTTTCTTT.

This clone was counted once. The chain has TRBV5-4 and TRBJ1-5, with unresolved D. Per germline, CDR1 SGHNT and CDR2 YYREEE (reference sequence). Trimming stripped 1 base from V and 1 base from J, with 9 bases between. The CDR3 has 15 amino acids. This CDR3 is CASSLSLRSNQPQHF. In DNA, the CDR3 is TGTGCCAGCAGCTTGTCGTTGAGAAGCAATCAGCCCCAGCATTTT.

This clone has a handful of counts. The chain has TRBV5-1 and TRBJ1-1; D is uncertain. Per germline, CDR1 SGHRS and CDR2 YFSETQ. This CDR3 comprises 12 residues. The V and J ends lost 5 bases and 5 bases respectively, with 10 bases between them. The CDR3, as DNA: TGCGCCAGCAGTCGGGATCAGACTGAAGCTTTCTTT. Protein sequence: CASSRDQTEAFF.